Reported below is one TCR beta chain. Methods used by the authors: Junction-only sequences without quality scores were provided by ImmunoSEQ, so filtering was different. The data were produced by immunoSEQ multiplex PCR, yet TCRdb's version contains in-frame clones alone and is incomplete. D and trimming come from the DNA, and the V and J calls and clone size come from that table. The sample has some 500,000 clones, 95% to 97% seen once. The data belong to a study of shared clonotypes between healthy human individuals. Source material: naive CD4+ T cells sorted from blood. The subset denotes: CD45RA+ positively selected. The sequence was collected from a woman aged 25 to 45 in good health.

This CDR3 reads CASSLRGLAGDEQFF. The DNA of the CDR3 is TGTGCCAGCAGCCTCAGGGGGCTAGCGGGAGATGAGCAGTTCTTC. The genes are TRBV28 and TRBJ2-1; 10 bases match TRBD2. The CDR3 sequence is 15 residues long. V lost 6 bases, J lost 8 bases, and 10 bases stayed unmatched. Germline V gives CDR1 MDHEN, CDR2 SYDVKM. Variable domain in full (rest from reference TRBV28 and TRBJ2-1): DVKVTQSSRYLVKRTGEKVFLECVQDMDHENMFWYRQDPGLGLRLIYFSYDVKMKEKGDIPEGYSVSREKKERFSLILESASTNQTSMYLCASSLRGLAGDEQFFGPGTRLTVL.